One sample yielded the 9 T cell receptor beta chains listed below, sequenced in a study of T cell changes during pregnancy in multiple sclerosis. Produced via immunoSEQ multiplex PCR; TCRdb's table is partial and in-frame only. The data hold roughly 23,000 clones, with around nine tenths observed a single time. The source was CD4+ T cells from peripheral blood mononuclear cells, collected in the second trimester of pregnancy. These receptors all stem from a female donor in good health, enrolled as a control in a pregnancy study.

This chain links TRBV5-6 with TRBJ1-4; D unclear. Per germline, CDR1 SGHDT and CDR2 YYEEEE. V was shortened by 0 bases and J by 0 bases, with 9 bases between the two germline ends. The CDR3 spans 16 residues. CDR3 in DNA: TGTGCCAGCAGCTTGGCATTCCGAGCAACTAATGAAAAACTGTTTTTT. This sequence encodes CASSLAFRATNEKLFF. Looking up the rest from reference TRBV5-6 and TRBJ1-4 gives the full variable domain: DAGVTQSPTHLIKTRGQQVTLRCSPKSGHDTVSWYQQALGQGPQFIFQYYEEEERQRGNFPDRFSGHQFPNYSSELNVNALLLGDSALYLCASSLAFRATNEKLFFGSGTQLSVL.

This chain connects TRBV2 to TRBJ2-2, with D maybe TRBD1 (5 bases). The CDR3 length is 15 residues. Germline assignment: CDR1 SNHLY and CDR2 FYNNEI. Trimming removed 4 bases at V and 1 base at J, with 10 bases between. CDR3 amino acids: CASSVPTGNTGELFF. CDR3 DNA sequence: TGTGCCAGCAGTGTCCCTACAGGGAACACCGGGGAGCTGTTTTTT.

This chain joins TRBV5-1 and TRBJ2-3; the match to TRBD1 covers 10 bases. The CDR3 has 16 residues. The germline V gene encodes CDR1 SGHRS and CDR2 YFSETQ. The junction had 7 bases not matched to a gene; V was cut back by 4 bases and J by 2 bases. DNA for the CDR3: TGCGCCAGCAGCCTCGGACAGGGGGGCTTCACAGATACGCAGTATTTT. As protein: CASSLGQGGFTDTQYF.

The rearrangement joins TRBV4-3 to TRBJ2-7, with TRBD1 as a possible D gene (6 bases). Looked up from germline, CDR1 is LGHNA and CDR2 is YSLEER. The CDR3 has 14 amino acids. The ends were cut back, 1 base at V and 6 bases at J, with 13 bases in the middle. CDR3 loop: CASSQGTEQGEQYF. CDR3 sequence (DNA): TGCGCCAGCAGCCAAGGGACAGAACAGGGCGAGCAGTACTTC.

This clone appeared a few times. The chain employs TRBV18 and TRBJ1-4, with D unresolved. The CDR3 length is 14 residues. The V end lost 3 bases, the J end lost 7 bases, and 12 bases lay between the germline ends. The germline CDR1 and CDR2 sequences are KGHSH and LQKENI. This CDR3 reads CASSPGPRPEKLFF. CDR3 DNA sequence: TGTGCCAGCTCACCGGGCCCTCGGCCTGAAAAACTGTTTTTT.

Relative to its sample, this clone is medium-sized. The V call is TRBV9, the J call TRBJ2-1, with 8 bases that match TRBD2. The V segment lost 4 bases and the J segment 5 bases; nucleotides outside the gene matches: 11. The germline gives CDR1 SGDLS, CDR2 YYNGEE. The CDR3 has 16 residues. CDR3 nucleotide sequence: TGTGCCAGCAGCATTACCCTCCAGCGGGGGAACAATGAGCAGTTCTTC. This encodes CASSITLQRGNNEQFF.

This chain links TRBV6-4 with TRBJ2-2; D is perhaps TRBD2 (5 bases). The length of the CDR3 is 14 residues. V lost 5 bases and J 7 bases, leaving 14 bases between the germline ends. Germline CDR1 MRHNA, CDR2 SNTAGT. The CDR3 nucleotides read TGTGCCAGCAGTCAGACGGACTCTCACGGGGAGCTGTTTTTT. It encodes CASSQTDSHGELFF.

The gene calls are TRBV11-2 and TRBJ1-2, with TRBD1 matching over 7 bases. This CDR3 has 13 amino acids. The trim removed 4 bases at V and 7 bases at J, leaving 6 bases unmatched. Germline assignment: CDR1 SGHAT and CDR2 FQNNGV. The DNA of the CDR3 is TGTGCCAGCAGCTCCGACAGGGTTTTTGGCTACACCTTC. Translated: CASSSDRVFGYTF.

The rearrangement joins TRBV7-2 to TRBJ2-2; TRBD2 matches at 7 bases. This CDR3 spans 15 amino acids. V gave up 5 bases and J gave up 8 bases; unmatched junction bases: 11. Germline CDR1 and CDR2: SGHTA and FQGNSA. This CDR3 reads CASSRLGAGVGELFF. The CDR3 DNA is TGTGCCAGCAGCCGTCTAGGGGCGGGGGTAGGGGAGCTGTTTTTT.